This T cell receptor (beta chain) was sequenced for a study of blood T cell repertoires in COVID-19. Assay used: immunoSEQ multiplex PCR; TCRdb lists only in-frame clones, some missing. The top ten hold approximately 2% of the sample, which has some 330,000 clones, about nine tenths seen once. There are 15 residues in the CDR3. Looked up from germline, CDR1 is SGDLS and CDR2 is YYNGEE. The V end was cut by 0 bases, the J end by 5 bases, with 11 bases between. Patients at the Seattle site were enrolled during active infection and followed longitudinally. This sequence originates from a woman in her 30s with COVID-19, enrolled during active disease. This chain uses TRBV9 with TRBJ1-4; D call uncertain. The sequenced sample was peripheral blood. This chain's CDR3 is CASSVDTATNEKLFF. CDR3 nucleotides: TGTGCCAGCAGCGTAGACACAGCCACAAATGAAAAACTGTTTTTT. The variable domain in full, completed from reference TRBV9 and TRBJ1-4, reads DSGVTQTPKHLITATGQRVTLRCSPRSGDLSVYWYQQSLDQGLQFLIQYYNGEERAKGNILERFSAQQFPDLHSELNLSSLELGDSALYFCASSVDTATNEKLFFGSGTQLSVL.